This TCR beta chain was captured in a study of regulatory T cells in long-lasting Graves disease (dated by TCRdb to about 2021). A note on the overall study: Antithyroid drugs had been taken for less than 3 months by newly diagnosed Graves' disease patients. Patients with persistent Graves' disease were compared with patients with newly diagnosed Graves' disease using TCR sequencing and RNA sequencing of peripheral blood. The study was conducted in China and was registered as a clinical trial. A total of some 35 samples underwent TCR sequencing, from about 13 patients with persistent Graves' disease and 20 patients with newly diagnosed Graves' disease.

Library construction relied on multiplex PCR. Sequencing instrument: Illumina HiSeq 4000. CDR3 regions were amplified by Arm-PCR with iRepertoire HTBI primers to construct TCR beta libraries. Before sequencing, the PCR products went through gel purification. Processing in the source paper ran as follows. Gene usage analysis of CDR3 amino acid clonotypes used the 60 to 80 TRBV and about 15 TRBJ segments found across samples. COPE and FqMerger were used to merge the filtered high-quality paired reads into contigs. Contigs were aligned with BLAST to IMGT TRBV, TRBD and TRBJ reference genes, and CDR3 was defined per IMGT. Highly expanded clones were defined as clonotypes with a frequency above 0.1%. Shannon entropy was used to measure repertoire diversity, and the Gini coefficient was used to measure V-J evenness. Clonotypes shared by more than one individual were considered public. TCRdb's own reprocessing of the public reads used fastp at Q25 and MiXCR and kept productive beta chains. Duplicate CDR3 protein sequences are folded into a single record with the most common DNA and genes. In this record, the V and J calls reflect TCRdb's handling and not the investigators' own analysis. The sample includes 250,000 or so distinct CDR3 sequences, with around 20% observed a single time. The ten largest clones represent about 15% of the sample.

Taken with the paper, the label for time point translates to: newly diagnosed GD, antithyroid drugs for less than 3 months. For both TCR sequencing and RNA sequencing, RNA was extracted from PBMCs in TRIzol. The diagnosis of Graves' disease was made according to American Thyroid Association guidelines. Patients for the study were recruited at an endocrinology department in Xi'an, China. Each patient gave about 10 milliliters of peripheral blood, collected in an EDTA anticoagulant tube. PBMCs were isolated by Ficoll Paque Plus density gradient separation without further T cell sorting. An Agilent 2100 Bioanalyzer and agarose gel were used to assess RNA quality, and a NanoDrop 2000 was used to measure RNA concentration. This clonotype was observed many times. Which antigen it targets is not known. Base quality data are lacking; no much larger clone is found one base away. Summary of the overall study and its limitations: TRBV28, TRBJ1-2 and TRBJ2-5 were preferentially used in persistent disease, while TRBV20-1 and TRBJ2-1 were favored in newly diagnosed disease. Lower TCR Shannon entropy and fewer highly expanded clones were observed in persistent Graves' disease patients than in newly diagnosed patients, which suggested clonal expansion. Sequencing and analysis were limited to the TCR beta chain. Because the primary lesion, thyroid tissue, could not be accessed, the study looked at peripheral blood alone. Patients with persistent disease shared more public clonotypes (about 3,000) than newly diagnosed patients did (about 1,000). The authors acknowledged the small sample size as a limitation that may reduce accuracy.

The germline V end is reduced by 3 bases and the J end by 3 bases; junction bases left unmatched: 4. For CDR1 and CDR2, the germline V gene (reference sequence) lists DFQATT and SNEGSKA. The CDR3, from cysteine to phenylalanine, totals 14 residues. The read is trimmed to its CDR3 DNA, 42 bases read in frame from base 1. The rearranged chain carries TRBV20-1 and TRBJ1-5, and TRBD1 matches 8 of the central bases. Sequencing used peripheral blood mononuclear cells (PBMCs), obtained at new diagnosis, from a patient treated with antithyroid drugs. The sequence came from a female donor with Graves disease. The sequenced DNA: TGCAGTGCTAGGCAGACAGGGGACAATCAGCCCCAGCATTTT. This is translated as CSARQTGDNQPQHF.